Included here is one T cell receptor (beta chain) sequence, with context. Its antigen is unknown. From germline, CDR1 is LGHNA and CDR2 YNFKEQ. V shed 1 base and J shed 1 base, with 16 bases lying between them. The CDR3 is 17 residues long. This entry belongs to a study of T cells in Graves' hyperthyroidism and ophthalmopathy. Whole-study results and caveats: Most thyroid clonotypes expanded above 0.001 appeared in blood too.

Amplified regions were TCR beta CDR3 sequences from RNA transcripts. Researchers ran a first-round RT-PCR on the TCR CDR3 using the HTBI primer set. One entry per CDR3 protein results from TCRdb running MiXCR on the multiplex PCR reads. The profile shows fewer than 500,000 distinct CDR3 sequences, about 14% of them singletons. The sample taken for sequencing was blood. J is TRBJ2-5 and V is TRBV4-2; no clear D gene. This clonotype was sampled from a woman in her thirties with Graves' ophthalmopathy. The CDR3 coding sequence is TGTGCCAGCAGCCAAGGTTCGAACAGTCCCATCCAAGAGACCCAGTACTTC. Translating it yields CASSQGSNSPIQETQYF.